The 30 T cell receptor beta chains below all came from one sample that was sequenced in a study of Graves' ophthalmopathy and Graves' hyperthyroidism (dated by TCRdb to 2017 to 2018). Sequencing used an Illumina HiSeq 2000. For repertoire sequencing, the TCR beta CDR3 regions were amplified from RNA transcripts. The first round of RT-PCR was done with HTBI primers and the Qiagen OneStep RT-PCR kit, and was followed by a second round of multiplex PCR, then size selection and purification. TCRdb ran its own pipeline on the public reads, namely fastp trimming at Q25 and MiXCR clone calling, and kept in-frame beta chains. Every CDR3 protein is listed once, alongside the most common genes and DNA of its rows. The sample table contains 600,000 to 700,000 distinct CDR3 sequences; only one count was recorded for over 40% of them. The ten most abundant clones make up about 3.3% of the sample. The specimen sequenced was peripheral blood. The receptors originated from an adult man with Graves' ophthalmopathy.

The chain links TRBV7-6 to TRBJ1-2; the D is unclear. CDR1 SGHVS and CDR2 FNYEAQ come from the germline V gene. This CDR3 is 13 amino acids long. V lost 0 bases and J lost 7, with 9 bases in between. The CDR3 here is CASSLAQNTGYTF. In DNA form, the CDR3 reads TGTGCCAGCAGCTTAGCACAGAATACTGGCTACACCTTC.

This clonotype was observed many times. V usage is TRBV20-1 and J usage is TRBJ1-5, with a weak D call TRBD1 (5 bases). Germline V lookup: CDR1 DFQATT, CDR2 SNEGSKA (reference sequence). This CDR3 is built from 15 residues. Trimming took off 0 bases at V and 3 bases at J, with 12 bases between the two ends. The CDR3 nucleotides are TGCAGTGCTAGAGATGCAGGGAGTAACAATCAGCCCCAGCATTTT. Its protein is CSARDAGSNNQPQHF.

A few counts support this clonotype. This chain joins TRBV5-8 and TRBJ2-5, with 15 bases fitting TRBD2. The CDR3 sequence is 17 residues long. V trimming: 5 bases; J trimming: 4 bases; junction bases outside the gene matches: 9. Germline assignment: CDR1 SGHTS and CDR2 YDEGEE. In DNA, the CDR3 is TGTGCCAGCAGTCCCGGACTAGCGGGAGGGCCGGGAGAGACCCAGTACTTC. Translation: CASSPGLAGGPGETQYF.

The chain couples TRBV20-1 to TRBJ2-2; unclear D gene. With 1 base removed from V and 4 bases from J, the gap between germline ends came to 7 bases. Per the germline V gene, CDR1 is DFQATT and CDR2 is SNEGSKA (reference sequence). CDR3 size: 13 residues. CDR3 sequence: CSARAGPTGELFF. The CDR3 DNA reads as TGCAGTGCTAGAGCGGGCCCCACCGGGGAGCTGTTTTTT.

This clonotype was seen a few times. This rearrangement joins TRBV4-3 to TRBJ2-7; 11 bases fit TRBD2. CDR3 length equals 15 residues. V trimming: 6 bases; J trimming: 6 bases; junction bases outside the gene matches: 10. The V gene's germline CDR1 is LGHNA and CDR2 YSLEER. Here the CDR3 reads CASSPKTSGSREQYF. The CDR3, as DNA: TGCGCCAGCAGTCCAAAAACTAGCGGGAGCCGCGAGCAGTACTTC.

The chain joins TRBV11-1 to TRBJ2-2, with D tentatively TRBD2 (5 bases). The V end lost 1 base, the J end lost 7 bases, and 16 bases lay between the germline ends. From germline, CDR1 is SGHAT and CDR2 FQDESV (reference sequence). The CDR3 is 16 amino acids. CDR3 bases: TGTGCCAGCAGCTTAGAAGGCGGGCAAGTACACGGGGAGCTGTTTTTT. Its translation: CASSLEGGQVHGELFF.

About this clonotype: This sequence may be a read error, since a much larger clone differs from it by one base. The chain joins TRBV2 to TRBJ2-5; D unclear. Trimming stripped 3 bases from V and 5 bases from J, with 4 bases between. Per the germline V gene, CDR1 is SNHLY and CDR2 is FYNNEI. The CDR3 contains 11 residues. In DNA, the CDR3 is TGTGCCAGCAGTGATATGGAGACCCAGTACTTC. Translating gives CASSDMETQYF.

The rearrangement uses TRBV5-1 and TRBJ2-5; D unresolved. The CDR3 has 14 amino acids. The germline gives CDR1 SGHRS, CDR2 YFSETQ. With 3 bases removed from V and 1 base from J, the gap between germline ends came to 10 bases. The CDR3 region is CASSSRNPQETQYF. DNA for the CDR3: TGCGCCAGCAGCTCCAGGAATCCCCAAGAGACCCAGTACTTC.

This clonotype occurred a few times. V gene TRBV19 combines with J gene TRBJ2-7; possibly TRBD1 for D (6 bases). The CDR3 totals 14 residues. Germline CDR1 LNHDA, CDR2 SQIVND (reference sequence). The V gene lost 9 bases and the J gene lost 5 bases, with 20 bases spanning the gap. In DNA form, the CDR3 reads TGTGCCAGCAGTTCACAAGGACAGCTAAACGAGCAGTACTTC. Its translation: CASSSQGQLNEQYF.

This clonotype was detected only once. V is TRBV15 and J is TRBJ2-7, with TRBD1 as a possible D gene (6 bases). Deletions cut 4 bases from V and 3 bases from J, with 13 bases between. The length of the CDR3 is 14 residues. CDR1 and CDR2 from the germline V gene are LNHNV and YYDKDF (reference sequence). The CDR3 is CATSKDSSSYEQYF. In nucleotides, the CDR3 is TGTGCCACCAGCAAGGACAGTTCTAGCTACGAGCAGTACTTC. The full variable domain, in which reference TRBV15 and TRBJ2-7 provide the parts outside the CDR3, is DAMVIQNPRYQVTQFGKPVTLSCSQTLNHNVMYWYQQKSSQAPKLLFHYYDKDFNNEADTPDNFQSRRPNTSFCFLDIRSPGLGDTAMYLCATSKDSSSYEQYFGPGTRLTVT.

The CDR3: CASSSVRGRTDTQYF. As DNA, the CDR3 is TGCGCCAGCAGCTCCGTAAGGGGGCGCACAGATACGCAGTATTTT. V usage is TRBV5-1 and J usage is TRBJ2-3; 7 bases fit TRBD1. Trimming removed 3 bases from V and 1 base from J; junction bases left unmatched: 5. The CDR3 length is 15 residues. Germline CDR1 and CDR2: SGHRS and YFSETQ. Drawing the rest from reference TRBV5-1 and TRBJ2-3, the complete variable domain is KAGVTQTPRYLIKTRGQQVTLSCSPISGHRSVSWYQQTPGQGLQFLFEYFSETQRNKGNFPGRFSGRQFSNSRSEMNVSTLELGDSALYLCASSSVRGRTDTQYFGPGTRLTVL.

DNA for the CDR3: TGCAGCGTTCCGACAGGGAGAGGGCAAGAGACCCAGTACTTC. Translating gives CSVPTGRGQETQYF. V gene TRBV29-1 combines with J gene TRBJ2-5; 7 nucleotides line up with TRBD1. V shed 5 bases and J 2 bases; nucleotides not matched to a gene: 8. Germline-derived CDR1 and CDR2 are SQVTM and ANQGSEA. The CDR3 consists of 14 residues. Full variable domain (missing parts from reference TRBV29-1 and TRBJ2-5): SAVISQKPSRDICQRGTSLTIQCQVDSQVTMMFWYRQQPGQSLTLIATANQGSEATYESGFVIDKFPISRPNLTFSTLTVSNMSPEDSSIYLCSVPTGRGQETQYFGPGTRLLVL.

The chain carries TRBV7-8 and TRBJ2-3; D gene uncertain. Germline CDR1 and CDR2: SGHVS and FQNEAQ. This CDR3 is built from 14 residues. Trimming cost V 2 bases and J 4 bases, with 10 bases left between them. In nucleotides, the CDR3 is TGTGCCAGCAGCTTATGGGTTAGGTCAGATACGCAGTATTTT. Protein product: CASSLWVRSDTQYF.

The chain recombines TRBV7-8 with TRBJ2-3; 10 bases match TRBD1. Looked up from germline, CDR1 is SGHVS and CDR2 is FQNEAQ. Germline trimming cut 5 bases from V and 6 bases from J; bases unmatched to any gene: 8. CDR3 length: 15 amino acids. The chain's CDR3 is CASSPRDRGADTQYF. The CDR3 nucleotides are TGTGCCAGCAGCCCTCGGGACAGGGGAGCCGATACGCAGTATTTT.

Of note for this clonotype: A clone one base away is much larger, so this may be a read error. The V and J genes are TRBV9 and TRBJ1-3, with 8 bases that match TRBD1. The germline V gene has CDR1 SGDLS and CDR2 YYNGEE. The CDR3 has 18 amino acids. Losses at the gene ends were 0 bases for V and 0 bases for J; bases not matched to a gene: 8. CDR3 nucleotides: TGTGCCAGCAGCGTAGAGGAGACAGGGGACTACTCTGGAAACACCATATATTTT. It is translated as CASSVEETGDYSGNTIYF.

V and J are TRBV19 and TRBJ2-7; 9 nucleotides match TRBD2. The CDR3 is made up of 13 amino acids. With V trimmed by 7 bases and J by 4 bases, 5 bases remained unmatched. The germline V gene has CDR1 LNHDA and CDR2 SQIVND (reference sequence). The CDR3: CASTAGGPYEQYF. In DNA, the CDR3 is TGTGCCAGTACGGCGGGAGGGCCTTACGAGCAGTACTTC.

This clonotype was recorded a few times. The chain is built from TRBV6-5 and TRBJ2-2, with a weak D call TRBD1 (6 bases). This CDR3 comprises 15 residues. V was pared by 5 bases and J by 6 bases, with 16 bases between. In germline, CDR1 is MNHEY, CDR2 SVGAGI. The CDR3 protein is CASSDLTGFAGELFF. DNA for the CDR3: TGTGCCAGCAGTGATCTTACAGGGTTTGCCGGGGAGCTGTTTTTT.

This clonotype has just a few counts. The chain combines TRBV12-3 or TRBV12-4 with TRBJ2-2, with D maybe TRBD1 (5 bases). The CDR3 is 14 amino acids. Trimming pared 6 bases from V and 2 bases from J, leaving 10 bases between. In DNA, the CDR3 is TGTGCCAGCAGGTGGACAACTAACACCGGGGAGCTGTTTTTT. This codes for CASRWTTNTGELFF.

With respect to this clonotype: It may be a read error: a sequence one base away is much more abundant. The V gene is TRBV27, the J gene TRBJ1-1, with D maybe TRBD1 (5 bases). The V gene lost 4 bases and the J gene lost 1 base, with 7 bases spanning the gap. Germline V CDR1 and CDR2: MNHEY, SMNVEV (reference sequence). The CDR3 sequence is 13 residues long. CDR3 sequence: CASSYTGNTEAFF. CDR3 in DNA: TGTGCCAGCAGTTACACAGGGAACACTGAAGCTTTCTTT.

The sample holds a few counts of this clonotype. V gene TRBV6-4 combines with J gene TRBJ2-2; TRBD1 or TRBD2 may be the D gene (5 bases each). Germline V gene sequence: CDR1 MRHNA, CDR2 SNTAGT. Trimming stripped 8 bases from V and 7 bases from J, with 17 bases between. This CDR3 spans 14 amino acids. DNA for the CDR3: TGTGCCAGCCGGGACGGGTTCGTTGACGGGGAGCTGTTTTTT. It specifies CASRDGFVDGELFF.

This clonotype was seen a handful of times. The genes are TRBV7-9 and TRBJ1-2, with TRBD1 as a possible D gene (6 bases). V was clipped by 5 bases and J by 7 bases, with 20 bases between them. The CDR3 totals 15 residues. Germline CDR1 reads SEHNR; CDR2 reads FQNEAQ (reference sequence). The CDR3 DNA sequence: TGTGCCAGCAGCCAAAACAGGGCCCGGCTCGGTGGCTACACCTTC. Its protein product is CASSQNRARLGGYTF.

At least ten counts were recorded for this clonotype. This chain connects TRBV20-1 to TRBJ1-4, with D perhaps TRBD1 (6 bases). V gave up 3 bases and J gave up 3 bases, with 14 bases separating them. The CDR3 totals 15 residues. Germline values: CDR1 DFQATT, CDR2 SNEGSKA (reference sequence). This CDR3 reads CSASVGAQANEKLFF. The DNA of the CDR3 is TGCAGTGCTAGTGTGGGGGCGCAAGCTAATGAAAAACTGTTTTTT.

This clonotype was counted many times. V is TRBV12-3 or TRBV12-4 and J is TRBJ1-1; no firm D call. The CDR3 has 16 residues. V was trimmed by 5 bases and J by 1 base, leaving 17 bases between them. CDR3 nucleotides: TGTGCCAGCAGTCCCAGGTCGGATAGACAGAACACTGAAGCTTTCTTT. It translates to CASSPRSDRQNTEAFF.

This chain links TRBV25-1 with TRBJ1-2, with D perhaps TRBD1 (6 bases). Germline loops: CDR1 MGHDK, CDR2 SYGVNS. The CDR3 covers 16 residues. V was trimmed by 1 base and J by 4 bases, leaving 16 bases between them. The CDR3 is CASSESGGGACYGYTF. The CDR3 DNA sequence: TGTGCCAGCAGTGAATCGGGCGGGGGGGCCTGCTATGGCTACACCTTC.

In its sample, this clonotype was seen many times. The V call is TRBV5-1, the J call TRBJ1-4; no clear D gene. V was shortened by 0 bases and J by 5 bases, with 14 bases between the two germline ends. Germline V CDR1 and CDR2: SGHRS, YFSETQ. This CDR3 has 16 amino acids. This chain's CDR3 is CASSLGTNGGNEKLFF. The CDR3 bases are TGCGCCAGCAGCTTGGGTACGAATGGCGGGAATGAAAAACTGTTTTTT.

CDR3 sequence: CASRSDENEKLFF. The DNA for the CDR3 is TGTGCCAGCAGGAGTGACGAAAATGAAAAACTGTTTTTT. The chain uses TRBV12-3 or TRBV12-4 and TRBJ1-4; no reliable D call. The CDR3 is made up of 13 amino acids. The V and J ends lost 6 bases and 5 bases respectively, with 10 bases between them.

The chain has TRBV19 and TRBJ1-3; D is ambiguous. V was clipped by 3 bases and J by 0 bases, with 6 bases between them. The CDR3 has 14 amino acids. CDR1 is LNHDA and CDR2 is SQIVND in the germline V gene (reference sequence). The CDR3, as DNA: TGTGCCAGTAGTATGTGGTTCTCTGGAAACACCATATATTTT. Encoded protein: CASSMWFSGNTIYF.

In its sample, this clonotype was seen a few times. The rearrangement links TRBV5-1 to TRBJ2-7, with 10 bases lining up with TRBD2. There are 16 residues in the CDR3. The trim removed 0 bases at V and 1 base at J, leaving 4 bases unmatched. Germline V CDR1 and CDR2: SGHRS, YFSETQ. Here the CDR3 reads CASSLVTSGMSYEQYF. As DNA, the CDR3 is TGCGCCAGCAGCTTGGTTACTAGCGGGATGTCCTACGAGCAGTACTTC.

Notes on this clonotype: Germline and junction disagree at one end, which may indicate a read error. The chain employs TRBV10-3 and TRBJ2-7; possibly TRBD1 for D (7 bases). CDR1 is ENHRY and CDR2 is SYGVKD in the germline V gene. The CDR3 totals 15 residues. CDR3 sequence: CATSYSRQGGYEQYF. In nucleotides, the CDR3 is TGTGCCACCAGTTACTCGCGACAGGGAGGCTACGAGCAGTACTTC.

This clonotype was picked up a small number of times. CDR3 protein: CASSTRSGTTLGSPLHF. CDR3 sequence (DNA): TGCGCCAGCAGCACCCGGTCGGGGACAACTTTGGGTTCACCCCTCCACTTT. The genes are TRBV5-1 and TRBJ1-6, with D possibly TRBD1 on 6 matching bases. The V gene's germline CDR1 is SGHRS and CDR2 YFSETQ. Trimming removed 4 bases at V and 9 bases at J, with 23 bases between. The CDR3 has 17 residues.